The T cell receptor (beta chain) under discussion was sequenced for a study of response to subunit inactivated influenza vaccine. TCRdb re-called the RT-PCR reads with MiXCR, one entry per CDR3 protein. Among hundreds of thousands of distinct CDR3 sequences listed, around 10% were seen once. The ends were cut back, 1 base at V and 5 bases at J, with 12 bases in the middle. Germline-derived CDR1 and CDR2 are LNHDA and SQIVND (reference sequence). This CDR3 contains 14 residues. This sample also appeared in a second study, on T cells expressing NK-cell markers. From that paper: 5'RACE template switching built TCR beta cDNA with unique molecular identifiers. CD3+CD56+NKG2C+, CD3+CD56+NKG2C- and CD3+CD56-NKG2C+ T cells, once sorted, supplied the TCR beta repertoires.

This TCR was sampled from a man in his forties or fifties who received an inactivated influenza vaccine. Material: PBMCs from blood, obtained on the day of vaccination. The chain carries TRBV19 and TRBJ2-7, with unresolved D. The CDR3 spells CASSIGLGLDEQYF. The CDR3, as DNA: TGTGCCAGTAGTATAGGGTTAGGGTTGGACGAGCAGTACTTC.